This note documents a single T cell receptor (beta chain) sequence. The sample belongs to a study of control samples from healthy donors and cancer patients. CDR3 length equals 15 residues. Per the germline V gene, CDR1 is LGHNA and CDR2 is YNFKEQ. J was trimmed by 4 bases and V by 0 bases; bases with no gene match: 5. This table comes from immunoSEQ multiplex PCR, and its TCRdb copy is limited to in-frame clones, with some not included. The sample data list approximately 190,000 clones. The TCR was taken from a woman under 40 in good health. Source material: blood. J is TRBJ1-1 and V is TRBV4-2; 7 bases align to TRBD1. The CDR3 protein is CASSQEGQGGTEAFF. The CDR3 DNA follows: TGTGCCAGCAGCCAAGAAGGGCAGGGGGGCACTGAAGCTTTCTTT.